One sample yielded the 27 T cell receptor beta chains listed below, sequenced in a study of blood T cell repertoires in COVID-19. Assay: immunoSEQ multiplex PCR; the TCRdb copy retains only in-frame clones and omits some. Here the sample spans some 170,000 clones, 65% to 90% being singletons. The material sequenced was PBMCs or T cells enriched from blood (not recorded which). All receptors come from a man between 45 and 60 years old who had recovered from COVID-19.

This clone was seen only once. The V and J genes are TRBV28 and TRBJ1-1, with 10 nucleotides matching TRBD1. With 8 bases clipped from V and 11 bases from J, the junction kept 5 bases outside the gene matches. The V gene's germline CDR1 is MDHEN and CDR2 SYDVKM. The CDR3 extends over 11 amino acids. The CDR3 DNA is TGTGCCAGCTGGTCGGGACAGGGGGCTTTCTTT. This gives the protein CASWSGQGAFF.

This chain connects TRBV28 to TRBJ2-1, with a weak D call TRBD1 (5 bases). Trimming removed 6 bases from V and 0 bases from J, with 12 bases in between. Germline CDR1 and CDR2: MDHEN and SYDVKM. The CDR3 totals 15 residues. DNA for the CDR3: TGTGCCAGCAGAGGACACCCGAGCTCCTACAATGAGCAGTTCTTC. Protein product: CASRGHPSSYNEQFF.

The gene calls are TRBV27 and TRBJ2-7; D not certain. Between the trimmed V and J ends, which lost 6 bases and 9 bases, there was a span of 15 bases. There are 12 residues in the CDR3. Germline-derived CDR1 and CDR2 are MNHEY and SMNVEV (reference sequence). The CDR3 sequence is CASSPHPPAQYF. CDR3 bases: TGTGCCAGCAGCCCACATCCCCCCGCGCAGTACTTC.

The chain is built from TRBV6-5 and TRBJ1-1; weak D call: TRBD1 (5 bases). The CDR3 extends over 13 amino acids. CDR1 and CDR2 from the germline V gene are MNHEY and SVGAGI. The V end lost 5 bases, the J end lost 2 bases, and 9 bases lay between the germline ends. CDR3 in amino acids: CASSRQSNTEAFF. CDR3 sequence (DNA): TGTGCCAGCAGTAGACAGTCTAACACTGAAGCTTTCTTT.

In DNA form, the CDR3 reads TGTGCCAGCAGCAAATCCGGTAGGGGGTGCGGTTATGGCTACACCTTC. It specifies CASSKSGRGCGYGYTF. The chain couples TRBV21-1 to TRBJ1-2; the DNA was not used to check the table's D call, TRBD1. TRBV21-1 is an annotated pseudogene. This CDR3 comprises 16 residues.

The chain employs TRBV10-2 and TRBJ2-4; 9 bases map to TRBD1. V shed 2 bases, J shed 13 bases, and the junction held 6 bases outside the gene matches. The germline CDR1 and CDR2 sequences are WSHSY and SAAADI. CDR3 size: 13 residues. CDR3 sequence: CASSEGGQGAQYF. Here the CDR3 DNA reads TGCGCCAGCAGTGAGGGGGGACAGGGTGCCCAGTACTTC.

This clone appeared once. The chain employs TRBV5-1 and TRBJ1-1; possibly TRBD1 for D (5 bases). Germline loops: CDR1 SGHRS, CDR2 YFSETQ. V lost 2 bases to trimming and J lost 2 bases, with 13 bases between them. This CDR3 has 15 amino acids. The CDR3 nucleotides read TGCGCCAGCAGCTTAACAGGTTTACCTAACACTGAAGCTTTCTTT. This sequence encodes CASSLTGLPNTEAFF.

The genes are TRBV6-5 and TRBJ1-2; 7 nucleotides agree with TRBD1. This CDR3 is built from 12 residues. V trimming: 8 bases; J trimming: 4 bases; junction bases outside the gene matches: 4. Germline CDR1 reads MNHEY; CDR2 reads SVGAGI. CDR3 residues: CASARQGYGYTF. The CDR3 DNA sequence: TGTGCCAGCGCGAGACAGGGCTATGGCTACACCTTC.

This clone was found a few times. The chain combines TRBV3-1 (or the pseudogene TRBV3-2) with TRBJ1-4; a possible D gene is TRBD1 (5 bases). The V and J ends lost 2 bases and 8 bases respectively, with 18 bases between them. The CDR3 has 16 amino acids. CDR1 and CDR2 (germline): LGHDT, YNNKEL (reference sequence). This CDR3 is CASSQLGTPQREKLFF. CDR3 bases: TGTGCCAGCAGCCAACTTGGGACTCCTCAGAGGGAAAAACTGTTTTTT.

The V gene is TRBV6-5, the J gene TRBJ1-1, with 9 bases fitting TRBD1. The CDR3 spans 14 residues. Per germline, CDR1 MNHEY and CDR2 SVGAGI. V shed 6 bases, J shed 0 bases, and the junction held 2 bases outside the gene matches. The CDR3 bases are TGTGCCAGCAGCACAGGGGGCTTGAACACTGAAGCTTTCTTT. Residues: CASSTGGLNTEAFF.

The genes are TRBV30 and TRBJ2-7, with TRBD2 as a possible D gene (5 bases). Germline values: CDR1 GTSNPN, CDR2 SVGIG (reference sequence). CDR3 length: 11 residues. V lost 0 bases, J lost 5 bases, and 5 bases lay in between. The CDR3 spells CAWSVGDEQYF. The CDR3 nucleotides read TGTGCCTGGAGTGTGGGAGACGAGCAGTACTTC.

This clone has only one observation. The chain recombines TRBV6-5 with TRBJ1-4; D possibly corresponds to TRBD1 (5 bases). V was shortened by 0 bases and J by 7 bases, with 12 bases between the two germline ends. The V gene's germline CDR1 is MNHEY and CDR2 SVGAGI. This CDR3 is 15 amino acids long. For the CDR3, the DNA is TGTGCCAGCAGTTACTCTGCGTTCGGGGGTGAAAAACTGTTTTTT. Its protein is CASSYSAFGGEKLFF.

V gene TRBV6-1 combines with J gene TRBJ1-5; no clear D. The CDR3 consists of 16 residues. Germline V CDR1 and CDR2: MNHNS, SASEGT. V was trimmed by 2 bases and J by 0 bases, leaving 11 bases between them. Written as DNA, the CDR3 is TGTGCCAGCAGTGAACCGGGGTGGTATAGCAATCAGCCCCAGCATTTT. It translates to CASSEPGWYSNQPQHF.

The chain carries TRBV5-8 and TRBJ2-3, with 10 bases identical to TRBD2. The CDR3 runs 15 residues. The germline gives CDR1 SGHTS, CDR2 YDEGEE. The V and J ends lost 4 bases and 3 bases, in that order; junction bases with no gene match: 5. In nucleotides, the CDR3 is TGTGCCAGCAGCGTTCTAGCGGGGGTAACAGATACGCAGTATTTT. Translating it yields CASSVLAGVTDTQYF.

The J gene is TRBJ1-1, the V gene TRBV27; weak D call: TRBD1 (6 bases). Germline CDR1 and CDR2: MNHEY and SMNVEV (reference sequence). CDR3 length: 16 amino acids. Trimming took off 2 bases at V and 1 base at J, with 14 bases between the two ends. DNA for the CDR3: TGTGCCAGCAGTTTAAGGGGGTCGGGAAGGAACACTGAAGCTTTCTTT. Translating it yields CASSLRGSGRNTEAFF.

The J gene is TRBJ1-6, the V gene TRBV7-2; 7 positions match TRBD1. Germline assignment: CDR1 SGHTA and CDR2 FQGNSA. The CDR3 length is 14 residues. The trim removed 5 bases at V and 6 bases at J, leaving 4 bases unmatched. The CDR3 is CASSAPGGNSPLHF. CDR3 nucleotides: TGTGCCAGCAGCGCACCAGGGGGTAATTCACCCCTCCACTTT.

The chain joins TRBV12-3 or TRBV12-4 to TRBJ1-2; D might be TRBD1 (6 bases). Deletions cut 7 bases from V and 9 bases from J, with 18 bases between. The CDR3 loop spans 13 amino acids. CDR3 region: CASNLGGQGSYTF. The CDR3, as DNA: TGTGCCAGCAACTTGGGGGGGCAGGGGAGCTACACCTTC.

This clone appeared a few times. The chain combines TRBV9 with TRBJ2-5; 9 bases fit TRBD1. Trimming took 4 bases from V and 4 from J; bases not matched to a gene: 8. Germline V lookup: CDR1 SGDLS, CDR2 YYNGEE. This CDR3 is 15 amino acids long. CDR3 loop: CASSPRDRAGETQYF. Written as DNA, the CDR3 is TGTGCCAGCAGCCCTCGGGACAGGGCAGGAGAGACCCAGTACTTC.

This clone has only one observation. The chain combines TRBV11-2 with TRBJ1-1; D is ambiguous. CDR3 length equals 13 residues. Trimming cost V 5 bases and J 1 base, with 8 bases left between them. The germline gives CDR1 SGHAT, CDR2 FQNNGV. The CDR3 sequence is CASSAAENTEAFF. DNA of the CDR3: TGTGCCAGCAGCGCGGCTGAGAACACTGAAGCTTTCTTT.

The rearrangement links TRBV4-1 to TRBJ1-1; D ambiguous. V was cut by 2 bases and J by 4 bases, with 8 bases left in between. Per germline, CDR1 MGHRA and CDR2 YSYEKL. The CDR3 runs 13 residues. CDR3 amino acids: CASSQSQSTEAFF. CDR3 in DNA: TGCGCCAGCAGCCAAAGTCAGTCCACTGAAGCTTTCTTT.

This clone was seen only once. The chain's CDR3 is CASTPGRIGGGGNEKLFF. Written as DNA, the CDR3 is TGTGCCAGCACCCCAGGGCGGATAGGAGGGGGCGGTAATGAAAAACTGTTTTTT. J is TRBJ1-4 and V is TRBV7-8; TRBD1 aligns across 7 bases. The CDR3 loop spans 18 amino acids. The V gene's germline CDR1 is SGHVS and CDR2 FQNEAQ. V shed 7 bases and J 4 bases; nucleotides not matched to a gene: 18.

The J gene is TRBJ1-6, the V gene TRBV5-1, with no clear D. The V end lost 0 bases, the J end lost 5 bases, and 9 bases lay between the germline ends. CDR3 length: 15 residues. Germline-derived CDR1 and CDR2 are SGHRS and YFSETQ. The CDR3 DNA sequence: TGCGCCAGCAGCTTGGGGATGGGAGATAATTCACCCCTCCACTTT. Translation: CASSLGMGDNSPLHF.

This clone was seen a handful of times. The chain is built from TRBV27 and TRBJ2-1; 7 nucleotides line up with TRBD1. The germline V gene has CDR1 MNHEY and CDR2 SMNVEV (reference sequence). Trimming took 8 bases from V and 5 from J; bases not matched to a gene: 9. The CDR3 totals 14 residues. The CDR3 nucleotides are TGTGCCAGCTGTCCCGGGACAGCTAACAATGAGCAGTTCTTC. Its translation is CASCPGTANNEQFF.

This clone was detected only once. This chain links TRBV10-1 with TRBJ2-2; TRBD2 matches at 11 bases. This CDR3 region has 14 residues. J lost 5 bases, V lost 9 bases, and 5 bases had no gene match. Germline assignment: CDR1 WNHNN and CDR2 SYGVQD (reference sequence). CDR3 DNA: TGCGCCAGTACTAGCGGGGGAAATACCGGGGAGCTGTTTTTT. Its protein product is CASTSGGNTGELFF.

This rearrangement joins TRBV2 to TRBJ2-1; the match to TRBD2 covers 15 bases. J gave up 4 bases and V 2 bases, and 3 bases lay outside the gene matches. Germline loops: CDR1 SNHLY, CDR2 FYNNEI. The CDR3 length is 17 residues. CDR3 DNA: TGTGCCAGCAGTGAACCCGGGACTAGCGGGGGGTACAATGAGCAGTTCTTC. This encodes CASSEPGTSGGYNEQFF.

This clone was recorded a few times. CDR3: CASSWALSTEAFF. The CDR3 DNA reads as TGTGCCAGCAGCTGGGCTTTATCCACTGAAGCTTTCTTT. The gene calls are TRBV11-2 and TRBJ1-1; D is unclear. Trimming stripped 4 bases from V and 4 bases from J, with 10 bases between. This CDR3 has 13 amino acids. Germline V gene data show CDR1 as SGHAT and CDR2 as FQNNGV.

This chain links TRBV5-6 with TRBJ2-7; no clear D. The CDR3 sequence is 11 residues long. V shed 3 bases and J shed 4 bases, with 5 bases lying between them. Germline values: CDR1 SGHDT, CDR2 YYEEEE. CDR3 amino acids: CASSYGYEQYF. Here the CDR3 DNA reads TGTGCCAGCAGCTACGGGTACGAGCAGTACTTC. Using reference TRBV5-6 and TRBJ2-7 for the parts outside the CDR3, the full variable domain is DAGVTQSPTHLIKTRGQQVTLRCSPKSGHDTVSWYQQALGQGPQFIFQYYEEEERQRGNFPDRFSGHQFPNYSSELNVNALLLGDSALYLCASSYGYEQYFGPGTRLTVT.